This is a list of T cell receptor beta chains from one sample in a study of blood T cell repertoires in COVID-19. Assay: immunoSEQ multiplex PCR; the TCRdb copy retains only in-frame clones and omits some. This repertoire shows a few hundred thousand clones, 87% found once; its top ten account for roughly a tenth. What was sequenced was PBMCs or T cells enriched from blood (not recorded which). Source of these receptors: a woman between 50 and 59 years old who had recovered from COVID-19. CDR3s include the opening cysteine and the closing phenylalanine or tryptophan. A D gene is named only where the DNA matches it firmly. Clone size, where shown, is once, few, many, or a class for clones that have expanded.

D gene	J gene	clone size	V gene	CDR3 DNA	CDR3 protein
TRBD1	TRBJ1-1	-	TRBV6-5	TGTGCCAGCAGTCCCGACGGGAGGGGGCTAGAAGCTTTCTTT	CASSPDGRGLEAFF
-	TRBJ1-2	once	TRBV2	TGTGCCAGCAGTGAACATGGCGGAAACTATGGCTACACCTTC	CASSEHGGNYGYTF
-	TRBJ1-4	-	TRBV5-1	TGCGCCAGCAGCTACCGTCGTGGGGAGGGCACTAATGAAAAACTGTTTTTT	CASSYRRGEGTNEKLFF
TRBD1	TRBJ1-4	-	TRBV28	TGTGCCACCGGGACAGGGGGTGAAAAACTGTTTTTT	CATGTGGEKLFF
-	TRBJ2-2	-	TRBV12-2	TGTGCAAGTCGCGCAGTTCGGGGGGGGCCGAACACCGGGGAGCTGTTTTTT	CASRAVRGGPNTGELFF
-	TRBJ2-7	-	TRBV6-5	TGTGCCAGCAGAAGACCTCGGGGGACCTACTACGAGCAGTACTTC	CASRRPRGTYYEQYF
TRBD1	TRBJ1-6	-	TRBV9	TGTGCCAGCAGCCCAGGGACAGGGCGTAGTAATTCACCCCTCCACTTT	CASSPGTGRSNSPLHF
TRBD2	TRBJ2-5	-	TRBV7-9	TGTGCCAGCAGCGTTACTAGCGGGGCCGAAGAGACCCAGTACTTC	CASSVTSGAEETQYF
-	TRBJ1-1	-	TRBV19	TGTGCCAGTAGTATCGGCGGCGGGATGAACACTGAAGCTTTCTTT	CASSIGGGMNTEAFF
-	TRBJ2-5	-	TRBV6-5	TGTGCCACCAAACTTACGGGTCTGGGTCAAGAGACCCAGTACTTC	CATKLTGLGQETQYF
-	TRBJ1-2	-	TRBV7-3	TGTGCCAGCAGCCTGGACGCCGGGACACCTCCCGGGGGCTACACCTTC	CASSLDAGTPPGGYTF
-	TRBJ1-2	-	TRBV5-5	TGTGCCAGCAGCCAAAGTACGCCCCCGTACAGAAACTATGGCTACACCTTC	CASSQSTPPYRNYGYTF
-	TRBJ1-3	-	TRBV7-2	TGTGCCAGCAGGAAGGAGGCCCAAAGAAACACCATATATTTT	CASRKEAQRNTIYF
TRBD1	TRBJ1-3	-	TRBV2	TGTGCCAGCAGAGGAACAGTTGGGGACAGGGGGCCTTTCTCTGGAAACACCATATATTTT	CASRGTVGDRGPFSGNTIYF
-	TRBJ2-3	-	TRBV5-8	TGTGCCAGCAGCTTGGGACAGGAAGATACGCAGTATTTT	CASSLGQEDTQYF
-	TRBJ1-5	-	TRBV7-9	TGTGCCAGCAGCGCCAGGGGATTGAGGGACGATCAGCCCCAGCATTTT	CASSARGLRDDQPQHF
-	TRBJ2-1	-	TRBV9	TGTGCCAGCAGTATCGGGACACGGGGCGTGGGTGAGCAGTTCTTC	CASSIGTRGVGEQFF
-	TRBJ2-1	-	TRBV7-2	TGTGCCAGCAGCCCCAGAGACGGGAACTCCTACAATGAGCAGTTCTTC	CASSPRDGNSYNEQFF
-	TRBJ1-2	-	TRBV24-1	TGTGCCACCAGTGATTTTAGGGGTGGCTACACCTTC	CATSDFRGGYTF
TRBD1	TRBJ1-6	-	TRBV2	TGTGCCAGCAGTGAAAAGGATGGACAGGGTTATTCACCCCTCCACTTT	CASSEKDGQGYSPLHF
-	TRBJ2-1	-	TRBV5-1	TGCGCCAGCAGCCTACTTCCGGGGGAAACGTACAATGAGCAGTTCTTC	CASSLLPGETYNEQFF
-	TRBJ2-7	-	TRBV28	TGTGCCAGCAGTGGACAGCATTACGAGCAGTACTTC	CASSGQHYEQYF